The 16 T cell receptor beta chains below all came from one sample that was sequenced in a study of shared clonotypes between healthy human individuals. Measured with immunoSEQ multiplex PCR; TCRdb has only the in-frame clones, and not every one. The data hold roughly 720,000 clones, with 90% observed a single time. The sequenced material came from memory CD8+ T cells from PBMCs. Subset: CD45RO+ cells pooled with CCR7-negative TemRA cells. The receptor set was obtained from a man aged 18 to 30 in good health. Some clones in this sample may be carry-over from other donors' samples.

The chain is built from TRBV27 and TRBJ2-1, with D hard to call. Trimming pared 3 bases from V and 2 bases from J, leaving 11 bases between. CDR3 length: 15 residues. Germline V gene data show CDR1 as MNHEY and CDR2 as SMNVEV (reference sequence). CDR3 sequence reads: CASSFFLATYNEQFF. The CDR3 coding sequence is TGTGCCAGCAGTTTTTTTTTGGCTACCTACAATGAGCAGTTCTTC.

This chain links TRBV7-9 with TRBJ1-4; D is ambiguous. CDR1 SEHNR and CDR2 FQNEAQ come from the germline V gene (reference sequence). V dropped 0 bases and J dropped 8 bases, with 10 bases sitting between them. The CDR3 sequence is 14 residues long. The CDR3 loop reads CASSLAGPREKLFF. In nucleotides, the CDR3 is TGTGCCAGCAGCTTAGCTGGTCCTCGGGAAAAACTGTTTTTT.

The CDR3 here is CASSTLSGRAADTQYF. The DNA of the CDR3 is TGCGCCAGCAGCACCCTTAGCGGGAGGGCCGCAGATACGCAGTATTTT. The chain recombines TRBV4-1 with TRBJ2-3; TRBD2 matches 11 bases. This CDR3 contains 16 residues. Germline V gene data show CDR1 as MGHRA and CDR2 as YSYEKL. V dropped 5 bases and J dropped 4; count of bases not matched to a gene: 8.

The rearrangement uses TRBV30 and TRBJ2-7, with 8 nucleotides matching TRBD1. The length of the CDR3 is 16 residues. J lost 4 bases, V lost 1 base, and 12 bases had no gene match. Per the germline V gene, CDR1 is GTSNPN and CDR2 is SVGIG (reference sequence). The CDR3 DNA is TGTGCCTGGAGTGCCCATTTCGACAGGGGATATTACGAGCAGTACTTC. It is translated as CAWSAHFDRGYYEQYF.

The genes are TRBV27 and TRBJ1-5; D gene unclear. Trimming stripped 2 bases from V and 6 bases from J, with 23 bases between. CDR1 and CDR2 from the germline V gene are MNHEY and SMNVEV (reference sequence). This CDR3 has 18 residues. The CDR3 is CASSLILLGVVAGQPQHF. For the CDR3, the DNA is TGTGCCAGCAGTTTAATTCTCTTGGGCGTGGTGGCGGGTCAGCCCCAGCATTTT.

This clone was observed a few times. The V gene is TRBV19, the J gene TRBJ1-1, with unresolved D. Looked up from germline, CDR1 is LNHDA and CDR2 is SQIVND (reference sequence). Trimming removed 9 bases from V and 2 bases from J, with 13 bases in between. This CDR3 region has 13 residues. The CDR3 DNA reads TGTGCCAGATCCCGGGCCAGTAACACTGAAGCTTTCTTT. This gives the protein CARSRASNTEAFF. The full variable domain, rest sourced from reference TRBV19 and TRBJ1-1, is DGGITQSPKYLFRKEGQNVTLSCEQNLNHDAMYWYRQDPGQGLRLIYYSQIVNDFQKGDIAEGYSVSREKKESFPLTVTSAQKNPTAFYLCARSRASNTEAFFGQGTRLTVV.

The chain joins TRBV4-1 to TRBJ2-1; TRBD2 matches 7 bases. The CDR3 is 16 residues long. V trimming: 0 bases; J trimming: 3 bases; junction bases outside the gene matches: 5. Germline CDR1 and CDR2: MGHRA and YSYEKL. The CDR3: CASSQETSALYNEQFF. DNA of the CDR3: TGCGCCAGCAGCCAAGAAACTAGCGCACTCTACAATGAGCAGTTCTTC.

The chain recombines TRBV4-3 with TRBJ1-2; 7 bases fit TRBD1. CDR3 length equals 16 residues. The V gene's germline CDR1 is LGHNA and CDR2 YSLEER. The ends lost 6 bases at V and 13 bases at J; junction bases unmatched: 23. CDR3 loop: CASSPSLFQGEAKGTF. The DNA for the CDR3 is TGCGCCAGCAGTCCAAGCCTGTTTCAGGGGGAAGCTAAGGGCACCTTC.

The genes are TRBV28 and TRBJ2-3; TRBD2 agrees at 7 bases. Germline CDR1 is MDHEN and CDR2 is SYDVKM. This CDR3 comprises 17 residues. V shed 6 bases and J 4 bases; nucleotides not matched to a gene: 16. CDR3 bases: TGTGCCAGCAGGGATTTGAGGGAGGGCCCTCTGGCAGATACGCAGTATTTT. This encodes CASRDLREGPLADTQYF.

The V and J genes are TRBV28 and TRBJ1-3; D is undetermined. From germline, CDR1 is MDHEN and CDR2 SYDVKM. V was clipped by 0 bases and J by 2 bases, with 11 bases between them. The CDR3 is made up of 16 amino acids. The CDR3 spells CASSLWGEDAGNTIYF. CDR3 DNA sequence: TGTGCCAGCAGTTTATGGGGTGAGGACGCTGGAAACACCATATATTTT.

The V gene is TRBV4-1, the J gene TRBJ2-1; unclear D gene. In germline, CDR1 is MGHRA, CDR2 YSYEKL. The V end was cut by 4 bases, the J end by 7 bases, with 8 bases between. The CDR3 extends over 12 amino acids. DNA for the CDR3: TGCGCCAGCAGCCTCCGGAGTAATGAGCAGTTCTTC. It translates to CASSLRSNEQFF.

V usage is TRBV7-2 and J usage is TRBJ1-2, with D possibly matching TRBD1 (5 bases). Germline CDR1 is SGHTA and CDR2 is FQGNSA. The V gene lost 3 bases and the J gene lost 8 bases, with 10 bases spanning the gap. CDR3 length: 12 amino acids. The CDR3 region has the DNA TGTGCCAGCAGCTTTATCGAGGGGGGCTACACCTTC. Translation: CASSFIEGGYTF.

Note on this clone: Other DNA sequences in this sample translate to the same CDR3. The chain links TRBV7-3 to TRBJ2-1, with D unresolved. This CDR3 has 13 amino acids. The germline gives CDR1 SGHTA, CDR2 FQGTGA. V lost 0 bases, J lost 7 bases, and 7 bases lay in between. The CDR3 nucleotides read TGTGCCAGCAGCTTAACAGGTGGGAATGAGCAGTTCTTC. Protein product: CASSLTGGNEQFF.

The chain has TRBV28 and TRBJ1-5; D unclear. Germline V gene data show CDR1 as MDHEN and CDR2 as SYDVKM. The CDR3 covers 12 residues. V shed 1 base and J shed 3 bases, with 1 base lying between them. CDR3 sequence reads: CASSLYNQPQHF. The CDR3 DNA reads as TGTGCCAGCAGTTTATACAATCAGCCCCAGCATTTT.

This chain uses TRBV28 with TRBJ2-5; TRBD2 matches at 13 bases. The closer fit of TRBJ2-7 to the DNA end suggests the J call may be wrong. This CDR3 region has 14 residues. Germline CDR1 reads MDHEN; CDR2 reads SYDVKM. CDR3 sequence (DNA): TGTGCCAGCGTATGGACTAGCGGGAGCTACGAGCAGTACTTC. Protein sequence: CASVWTSGSYEQYF.

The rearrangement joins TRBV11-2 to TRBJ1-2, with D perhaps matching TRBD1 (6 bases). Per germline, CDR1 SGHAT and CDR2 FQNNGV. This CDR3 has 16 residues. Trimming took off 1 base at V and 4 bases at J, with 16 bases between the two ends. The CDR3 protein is CASSLGAGEYGYGYTF. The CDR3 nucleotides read TGTGCCAGCAGCTTAGGAGCAGGGGAGTACGGCTATGGCTACACCTTC.